What follows are 25 T cell receptor beta chains derived from one specimen sequenced in a study of CD8+ T cells in alopecia areata listed by TCRdb under 2018. The method was the immunoSEQ multiplex PCR assay. RNA was extracted from all samples and reverse transcribed into cDNA as template for TCR sequencing. TCRdb took over this immuneACCESS table, retaining in-frame rearrangements with V and J assigned. Such tables are incomplete; in checked studies, under half of the missing clones stem from an unresolved V gene, and the remainder is unexplained. The sample records 98,000 or so clones, roughly 55% of which are singletons. Clones ranked in the top ten supply around 23% of the sample. Sequencing used NKG2D-low CD8+ T cells sorted from blood. Taken with the paper, the label for cell subset or site translates to: sorted CD8+ NKG2D-low blood T cells. These receptors were obtained from a human donor with alopecia areata.

This clone was seen a handful of times. This chain joins TRBV6-1 and TRBJ2-7; possibly TRBD1 or TRBD2 for D (6 bases each). Germline CDR1 MNHNS, CDR2 SASEGT. V lost 2 bases, J lost 7 bases, and 12 bases lay in between. The length of the CDR3 is 13 residues. This chain's CDR3 is CASSEWGAREQYF. DNA for the CDR3: TGTGCCAGCAGTGAATGGGGGGCGAGAGAGCAGTACTTC.

The table lists this clone with a few counts. The genes are TRBV10-3 and TRBJ2-2; D gene uncertain. Germline CDR1 and CDR2: ENHRY and SYGVKD. The CDR3 length is 13 residues. V shed 7 bases and J shed 0 bases, with 6 bases lying between them. The CDR3 nucleotides are TGTGCCATCATGCGCACGAACACCGGGGAGCTGTTTTTT. This gives the protein CAIMRTNTGELFF.

This clone has a handful of counts. This chain joins TRBV9 and TRBJ1-1, with 8 bases matching TRBD1. After removal of 4 bases from V and 5 bases from J, the junction contained 10 bases not matched to a gene. In germline, CDR1 is SGDLS, CDR2 YYNGEE. The CDR3 runs 15 residues. The CDR3 coding sequence is TGTGCCAGCAGCCCCCCGACAGGGGAGAGGACTGAAGCTTTCTTT. Its translation is CASSPPTGERTEAFF.

The table lists this clone with a few counts. The chain joins TRBV29-1 to TRBJ1-3, with D uncertain. Trimming cost V 5 bases and J 0 bases, with 5 bases left between them. There are 12 residues in the CDR3. In germline, CDR1 is SQVTM, CDR2 ANQGSEA. CDR3 nucleotides: TGCAGCGTTATCAGCTCTGGAAACACCATATATTTT. Translated, it gives CSVISSGNTIYF. The whole variable domain, filled in from reference TRBV29-1 and TRBJ1-3, reads SAVISQKPSRDICQRGTSLTIQCQVDSQVTMMFWYRQQPGQSLTLIATANQGSEATYESGFVIDKFPISRPNLTFSTLTVSNMSPEDSSIYLCSVISSGNTIYFGEGSWLTVV.

This chain links TRBV19 with TRBJ1-1; TRBD1 agrees at 8 bases. Losses at the gene ends were 4 bases for V and 4 bases for J; bases not matched to a gene: 2. The CDR3 spans 13 residues. Germline-derived CDR1 and CDR2 are LNHDA and SQIVND (reference sequence). The CDR3 reads CASSTGQVTEAFF. The DNA of the CDR3 is TGTGCCAGTAGTACGGGACAGGTCACTGAAGCTTTCTTT.

This chain uses TRBV10-3 with TRBJ2-5; D possibly corresponds to TRBD1 (6 bases). V dropped 5 bases and J dropped 3 bases, with 7 bases sitting between them. From germline, CDR1 is ENHRY and CDR2 SYGVKD. The CDR3 sequence is 12 residues long. The CDR3 is CAISWDKETQYF. The DNA of the CDR3 is TGTGCCATCAGTTGGGACAAAGAGACCCAGTACTTC.

Remarks on this clone: Other nucleotide sequences from this sample produce the same CDR3. The CDR3 sequence: CASSFGSSYEQYF. The CDR3 region has the DNA TGTGCCAGCAGTTTCGGGAGCTCCTACGAGCAGTACTTC. The chain recombines TRBV5-6 with TRBJ2-7, with D perhaps matching TRBD2 (6 bases). With 5 bases removed from V and 0 bases from J, the gap between germline ends came to 9 bases. The CDR3 contains 13 residues. The germline CDR1 and CDR2 sequences are SGHDT and YYEEEE.

The chain links TRBV27 to TRBJ2-4; D not resolved. The germline gives CDR1 MNHEY, CDR2 SMNVEV (reference sequence). V was cut by 0 bases and J by 9 bases, with 12 bases left in between. This CDR3 spans 14 amino acids. CDR3 DNA: TGTGCCAGCAGTTTATCAACCAAACGTGGCATTCAGTACTTC. Its translation: CASSLSTKRGIQYF.

The rearrangement links TRBV7-8 to TRBJ2-7; D may be TRBD1 (5 bases). V shed 4 bases and J shed 7 bases, with 14 bases lying between them. Looked up from germline, CDR1 is SGHVS and CDR2 is FQNEAQ. The CDR3 is 13 residues long. The CDR3 nucleotides are TGTGCCAGCAGCTCCAAGGGGCCAGGGGAGCAGTACTTC. This gives the protein CASSSKGPGEQYF.

V is TRBV4-1 and J is TRBJ2-1, with no clear D. This CDR3 comprises 13 residues. CDR1 is MGHRA, CDR2 YSYEKL, per germline. V lost 1 base and J lost 5, with 6 bases in between. CDR3 amino acids: CASSQVEDNEQFF. As DNA, the CDR3 is TGCGCCAGCAGCCAAGTTGAAGACAATGAGCAGTTCTTC.

The chain carries TRBV27 and TRBJ2-1; tentative D call: TRBD2 (5 bases). V lost 4 bases and J 10 bases, leaving 14 bases between the germline ends. The length of the CDR3 is 13 residues. Germline values: CDR1 MNHEY, CDR2 SMNVEV (reference sequence). The CDR3 sequence: CASSSISGGEQFF. CDR3 bases: TGTGCCAGCAGTTCTATCAGCGGAGGCGAGCAGTTCTTC.

The gene calls are TRBV4-1 and TRBJ1-1; possibly TRBD1 for D (5 bases). V gave up 1 base and J gave up 4 bases, with 10 bases separating them. Germline lookup yields CDR1 MGHRA and CDR2 YSYEKL. The CDR3 spans 14 residues. The CDR3 loop reads CASSQGQISTEAFF. DNA of the CDR3: TGCGCCAGCAGCCAAGGACAGATTAGCACTGAAGCTTTCTTT.

The V and J genes are TRBV11-2 and TRBJ1-4; 7 bases agree with TRBD1. J gave up 5 bases and V 3 bases, and 6 bases lay outside the gene matches. Germline CDR1 SGHAT, CDR2 FQNNGV. The CDR3 has 15 residues. This CDR3 is CASSLTGLWNEKLFF. The CDR3 coding sequence is TGTGCCAGCAGCTTGACAGGGCTTTGGAATGAAAAACTGTTTTTT.

The gene calls are TRBV25-1 and TRBJ2-7, with a tentative D call TRBD1 (6 bases). V gave up 6 bases and J gave up 6 bases, with 6 bases separating them. Germline assignment: CDR1 MGHDK and CDR2 SYGVNS. CDR3 size: 10 residues. The CDR3 spells CASRGGEQYF. For the CDR3, the DNA is TGTGCCAGCAGAGGGGGCGAGCAGTACTTC.

This rearrangement joins TRBV27 to TRBJ2-7; D is possibly TRBD2 (5 bases). Germline CDR1 MNHEY, CDR2 SMNVEV (reference sequence). The CDR3 has 13 residues. V was shortened by 5 bases and J by 2 bases, with 10 bases between the two germline ends. In DNA form, the CDR3 reads TGTGCCAGCAGTCGAGACGGGGCCTACGAGCAGTACTTC. It is translated as CASSRDGAYEQYF.

This rearrangement joins TRBV5-4 to TRBJ2-3; D perhaps matches TRBD2 (6 bases). V shed 1 base and J shed 4 bases, with 10 bases lying between them. The CDR3 contains 14 residues. Germline CDR1 SGHNT, CDR2 YYREEE (reference sequence). CDR3 sequence: CASSLNWGADTQYF. The CDR3 DNA follows: TGTGCCAGCAGCTTGAATTGGGGGGCAGATACGCAGTATTTT.

V gene TRBV2 combines with J gene TRBJ2-5; possibly TRBD1 for D (6 bases). Trimming cost V 8 bases and J 5 bases, with 21 bases left between them. The length of the CDR3 is 15 residues. CDR1 and CDR2 (germline): SNHLY, FYNNEI. The CDR3 is CASEGTFKKGETQYF. The CDR3 region has the DNA TGTGCCAGCGAGGGGACATTCAAGAAGGGGGAGACCCAGTACTTC.

This clone was detected a few times. The CDR3 coding sequence is TGCGCCAGCAGCCAAGGGTATACCGGGGAGCTGTTTTTT. This codes for CASSQGYTGELFF. This sequence joins TRBV4-1 and TRBJ2-2; D unclear. The CDR3 spans 13 residues. Trimming took off 1 base at V and 5 bases at J, with 5 bases between the two ends. Germline V gene sequence: CDR1 MGHRA, CDR2 YSYEKL.

This clone was seen only a few times. The chain recombines TRBV10-3 with TRBJ2-3, with D hard to call. Between the trimmed V and J ends, which lost 6 bases and 3 bases, there was a span of 13 bases. From germline, CDR1 is ENHRY and CDR2 SYGVKD. This CDR3 region has 14 residues. Written as DNA, the CDR3 is TGTGCCATCAGCCCCTCGGATGGAACAGATACGCAGTATTTT. This sequence encodes CAISPSDGTDTQYF.

The CDR3 DNA follows: TGTGCCAGCGGACTAACTAGGGATGAGCAGTTCTTC. Its protein is CASGLTRDEQFF. The rearrangement uses TRBV7-9 and TRBJ2-1, with a weak D call TRBD2 (6 bases). Deletions cut 8 bases from V and 8 bases from J, with 13 bases between. The CDR3 is 12 residues long. CDR1 is SEHNR and CDR2 is FQNEAQ in the germline V gene (reference sequence).

The chain recombines TRBV19 with TRBJ2-7; 9 nucleotides match TRBD1. The trim removed 3 bases at V and 5 bases at J, leaving 2 bases unmatched. Germline loops: CDR1 LNHDA, CDR2 SQIVND (reference sequence). The CDR3 totals 13 residues. Here the CDR3 DNA reads TGTGCCAGTAGTATGGGGACAGGGAACGAGCAGTACTTC. Its translation: CASSMGTGNEQYF.

The genes are TRBV2 and TRBJ2-7; TRBD2 matches 10 bases. This CDR3 has 15 amino acids. Germline loops: CDR1 SNHLY, CDR2 FYNNEI. V gave up 8 bases and J gave up 2 bases; unmatched junction bases: 9. In nucleotides, the CDR3 is TGTGCCAGCGGGGATCGGACTAGCGGCGCCTACGAGCAGTACTTC. This translates into CASGDRTSGAYEQYF.

The V and J genes are TRBV4-1 and TRBJ1-1; 8 bases align to TRBD1. The CDR3 loop spans 15 amino acids. Trimming cost V 4 bases and J 6 bases; bases outside gene matches: 10. CDR1 is MGHRA and CDR2 is YSYEKL in the germline V gene. The CDR3 DNA reads as TGCGCCAGCAGCCTCGGACAGGGACCATGGGCTGAAGCTTTCTTT. Translating it yields CASSLGQGPWAEAFF.

The chain has TRBV13 and TRBJ2-1; D is ambiguous. Germline loops: CDR1 PRHDT, CDR2 FYEKMQ (reference sequence). CDR3 length: 14 amino acids. Trimming took off 2 bases at V and 5 bases at J, with 10 bases between the two ends. The CDR3: CASSLSPGNNEQFF. The CDR3 DNA reads as TGTGCCAGCAGCTTATCCCCCGGAAACAATGAGCAGTTCTTC.

The chain carries TRBV7-2 and TRBJ1-1; D is uncertain. The CDR3 loop spans 17 amino acids. CDR1 and CDR2 from the germline V gene are SGHTA and FQGNSA. V gave up 0 bases and J gave up 0 bases, with 14 bases separating them. CDR3 loop: CASSLAVRQAVNTEAFF. CDR3 DNA sequence: TGTGCCAGCAGCTTAGCGGTTCGGCAGGCGGTGAACACTGAAGCTTTCTTT.